One sample yielded the 28 T cell receptor beta chains listed below, sequenced in a study of T cells in Graves' hyperthyroidism and ophthalmopathy. The investigators amplified TCR beta CDR3 regions from RNA transcripts. Carried out on the TCR CDR3, a first-round RT-PCR used the HTBI primer set. One entry per CDR3 protein, called by TCRdb with MiXCR from the multiplex PCR reads. The sample has some 690,000 distinct CDR3 sequences, 15% to 20% seen once. What was sequenced was blood. These receptors all stem from a man in his fifties with Graves' hyperthyroidism.

In this sample, this clonotype turned up many times. The chain has TRBV9 and TRBJ2-2, with TRBD1 as a possible D gene (6 bases). The CDR3 covers 17 residues. Germline CDR1 is SGDLS and CDR2 is YYNGEE. Trimming took 4 bases from V and 3 from J, leaving 19 bases between them. This CDR3 is CASSYTVTGSYTGELFF. The CDR3 region has the DNA TGTGCCAGCAGCTATACAGTAACAGGGAGCTACACCGGGGAGCTGTTTTTT.

This clonotype has ten or more counts. The chain employs TRBV7-3 and TRBJ1-2, with 8 bases matching TRBD1. The length of the CDR3 is 16 residues. V was pared by 1 base and J by 4 bases, with 8 bases of the junction left unmatched. Looked up from germline, CDR1 is SGHTA and CDR2 is FQGTGA. The CDR3 region has the DNA TGTGCCAGCAGCTTAAGTGGTCAGGGGGCCTCCTATGGCTACACCTTC. As protein: CASSLSGQGASYGYTF.

This clonotype was counted at least ten times. V gene TRBV5-1 combines with J gene TRBJ1-1; D is uncertain. Germline V gene lookup returns CDR1 SGHRS and CDR2 YFSETQ. V was cut by 0 bases and J by 0 bases, with 6 bases left in between. CDR3 length equals 14 residues. In nucleotides, the CDR3 is TGCGCCAGCAGCTTGGAGGACTTGAACACTGAAGCTTTCTTT. Translation: CASSLEDLNTEAFF. Together with reference TRBV5-1 and TRBJ1-1, the CDR3 gives the full variable domain: KAGVTQTPRYLIKTRGQQVTLSCSPISGHRSVSWYQQTPGQGLQFLFEYFSETQRNKGNFPGRFSGRQFSNSRSEMNVSTLELGDSALYLCASSLEDLNTEAFFGQGTRLTVV.

The V gene is TRBV7-2, the J gene TRBJ1-4; maybe TRBD1 (5 bases). Germline values: CDR1 SGHTA, CDR2 FQGNSA. Between the trimmed V and J ends, which lost 5 bases and 4 bases, there was a span of 26 bases. The CDR3 has 19 amino acids. As DNA, the CDR3 is TGTGCCAGCAGCCTAGAGGGGCCTATTAAAGGGCTAGGTAATGAAAAACTGTTTTTT. This gives the protein CASSLEGPIKGLGNEKLFF.

V and J are TRBV9 and TRBJ2-3, with 10 bases fitting TRBD2. This CDR3 has 17 residues. Germline CDR1 SGDLS, CDR2 YYNGEE. J lost 5 bases, V lost 4 bases, and 13 bases had no gene match. The CDR3 protein is CASSPAVVAGGEDTQYF. DNA of the CDR3: TGTGCCAGCAGCCCCGCGGTGGTAGCGGGAGGTGAAGATACGCAGTATTTT.

This clonotype was counted ten times or more. This chain connects TRBV29-1 to TRBJ2-7, with unresolved D. CDR3 length: 14 amino acids. CDR1 is SQVTM and CDR2 is ANQGSEA in the germline V gene. V lost 6 bases and J lost 3, with 18 bases in between. CDR3 coding DNA: TGCAGCGTCTCAGCGTCCGGCTCCCACTACGAGCAGTACTTC. Amino acid sequence: CSVSASGSHYEQYF.

This clonotype was detected only a few times. The chain employs TRBV24-1 and TRBJ2-1; D unclear. V gave up 10 bases and J gave up 5 bases, with 11 bases separating them. Germline-derived CDR1 and CDR2 are KGHDR and SFDVKD. This CDR3 has 12 amino acids. DNA for the CDR3: TGTGCCACAGGCCGAAGGGACAATGAGCAGTTCTTC. As protein: CATGRRDNEQFF.

The V call is TRBV5-1, the J call TRBJ2-7; D gene uncertain. The CDR3 consists of 14 residues. V lost 2 bases and J lost 2, with 11 bases in between. Germline assignment: CDR1 SGHRS and CDR2 YFSETQ. Written as DNA, the CDR3 is TGCGCCAGCAGCTTTGAGGCGCCGCCCTACGAGCAGTACTTC. This gives the protein CASSFEAPPYEQYF.

This rearrangement joins TRBV19 to TRBJ2-7, with D unresolved. The CDR3 is made up of 13 amino acids. Germline CDR1 and CDR2: LNHDA and SQIVND (reference sequence). Trimming removed 10 bases at V and 3 bases at J, with 16 bases between. CDR3 sequence reads: CATQGPTGYEQYF. The DNA of the CDR3 is TGTGCCACTCAAGGGCCGACGGGCTACGAGCAGTACTTC.

In its sample, this clonotype was seen many times. The genes are TRBV5-1 and TRBJ2-3, with 8 bases that match TRBD2. This CDR3 is 17 amino acids long. Germline CDR1 SGHRS, CDR2 YFSETQ. With V trimmed by 0 bases and J by 2 bases, 8 bases remained unmatched. The chain's CDR3 is CASSLDVLAGSTDTQYF. CDR3 nucleotides: TGCGCCAGCAGCTTGGACGTTTTAGCGGGGTCCACAGATACGCAGTATTTT.

This clonotype was picked up many times. The rearrangement links TRBV12-3 or TRBV12-4 to TRBJ1-2; D gene ambiguous. The CDR3 loop spans 14 amino acids. Trimming left V 3 bases short and J 4 bases short, with 12 bases between. The CDR3 DNA sequence: TGTGCCAGCAGTTTCGGGGTCGCTGCCTATGGCTACACCTTC. Translated: CASSFGVAAYGYTF.

The sample holds many counts of this clonotype. The chain links TRBV7-3 to TRBJ1-1; D remains ambiguous. This CDR3 comprises 16 residues. The germline CDR1 and CDR2 sequences are SGHTA and FQGTGA. The ends were cut back, 5 bases at V and 2 bases at J, with 18 bases in the middle. CDR3 region: CASSPGFGLLNTEAFF. CDR3 sequence (DNA): TGTGCCAGCAGCCCCGGATTTGGCCTTCTTAACACTGAAGCTTTCTTT.

There are many counts of this clonotype. This chain links TRBV7-2 with TRBJ2-7; a possible D gene is TRBD2 (5 bases). Trimming cost V 4 bases and J 3 bases, with 13 bases left between them. The germline V gene has CDR1 SGHTA and CDR2 FQGNSA. The CDR3 has 14 amino acids. CDR3 sequence: CASSYEGVFYEQYF. The CDR3, as DNA: TGTGCCAGCAGCTACGAGGGAGTATTCTACGAGCAGTACTTC.

The CDR3: CASSQDGQGWYEQYF. Here the CDR3 DNA reads TGTGCCAGCAGCCAAGATGGTCAGGGGTGGTACGAGCAGTACTTC. The V call is TRBV3-1, the J call TRBJ2-7; D may be TRBD1 (6 bases). Trimming shortened V by 0 bases and J by 4 bases, and 13 bases separated the two germline ends. CDR1 and CDR2 from the germline V gene are LGHDT and YNNKEL (reference sequence). This CDR3 contains 15 residues.

This chain connects TRBV19 to TRBJ2-1; 8 bases match TRBD2. The germline CDR1 and CDR2 sequences are LNHDA and SQIVND (reference sequence). This CDR3 is 13 amino acids long. Losses at the gene ends were 4 bases for V and 8 bases for J; bases not matched to a gene: 4. The DNA for the CDR3 is TGTGCCAGTAGTAGGGGACTAGGACATGAGCAGTTCTTC. This gives the protein CASSRGLGHEQFF.

The rearrangement links TRBV11-2 to TRBJ2-3, with 9 bases lining up with TRBD2. With 4 bases clipped from V and 3 bases from J, the junction kept 5 bases outside the gene matches. This CDR3 region has 15 residues. Germline V gene data show CDR1 as SGHAT and CDR2 as FQNNGV. In DNA form, the CDR3 reads TGTGCCAGCAGCTGGGAGACTAGCGGAACAGATACGCAGTATTTT. Translated, it gives CASSWETSGTDTQYF. The full variable domain, its missing parts supplied by reference TRBV11-2 and TRBJ2-3, is EAGVAQSPRYKIIEKRQSVAFWCNPISGHATLYWYQQILGQGPKLLIQFQNNGVVDDSQLPKDRFSAERLKGVDSTLKIQPAKLEDSAVYLCASSWETSGTDTQYFGPGTRLTVL.

The chain links TRBV25-1 to TRBJ1-5, with D perhaps matching TRBD1 (5 bases). V was cut by 7 bases and J by 0 bases, with 10 bases left in between. The germline V gene has CDR1 MGHDK and CDR2 SYGVNS. There are 14 residues in the CDR3. CDR3 in amino acids: CASTTRDSNQPQHF. As DNA, the CDR3 is TGTGCCAGCACCACCAGGGATAGCAATCAGCCCCAGCATTTT.

This clonotype has a handful of counts. The gene calls are TRBV7-8 and TRBJ2-1, with 7 nucleotides matching TRBD2. Germline V lookup: CDR1 SGHVS, CDR2 FQNEAQ. The CDR3 runs 16 residues. The ends lost 4 bases at V and 2 bases at J; junction bases unmatched: 8. The DNA for the CDR3 is TGTGCCAGCAGCTCCCGGGGAGGGAGGGCCTACAATGAGCAGTTCTTC. Translating gives CASSSRGGRAYNEQFF.

The table lists this clonotype with a count of one. CDR3 region: CASSTSGSEVETQYF. The CDR3 nucleotides read TGCGCCAGCAGTACTAGCGGGAGTGAGGTAGAGACCCAGTACTTC. J is TRBJ2-5 and V is TRBV5-1, with 11 bases that match TRBD2. The germline gives CDR1 SGHRS, CDR2 YFSETQ. CDR3 size: 15 residues. Unmatched junction bases numbered 7, after V lost 5 bases and J lost 4 bases.

This clonotype was counted between two and nine times. The genes are TRBV27 and TRBJ2-1; possible D gene TRBD1, 5 bases. Trimming removed 6 bases at V and 10 bases at J, with 16 bases between. CDR3 length: 13 amino acids. Germline-derived CDR1 and CDR2 are MNHEY and SMNVEV (reference sequence). The CDR3: CASSSTVFGEQFF. CDR3 nucleotides: TGTGCCAGCAGCTCGACAGTTTTTGGGGAGCAGTTCTTC.

The chain uses TRBV7-2 and TRBJ1-4; maybe TRBD1 (5 bases). In germline, CDR1 is SGHTA, CDR2 FQGNSA. Trimming removed 6 bases at V and 3 bases at J, with 17 bases between. The CDR3 contains 16 residues. The CDR3 reads CASSLLGGGANEKLFF. The CDR3 DNA reads TGTGCCAGCAGTCTCCTGGGCGGGGGAGCTAATGAAAAACTGTTTTTT.

The V call is TRBV7-2, the J call TRBJ2-1, with D maybe TRBD2 (6 bases). CDR1 is SGHTA, CDR2 FQGNSA, per germline. This CDR3 has 14 amino acids. Trimming shortened V by 5 bases and J by 4 bases, and 12 bases separated the two germline ends. CDR3 nucleotides: TGTGCCAGCAGCGTCCGGGACTCTTACAATGAGCAGTTCTTC. It specifies CASSVRDSYNEQFF.

The chain joins TRBV19 to TRBJ2-4, with unresolved D. The germline V and J ends were trimmed by 5 bases and 9 bases, with 11 bases remaining between them. CDR1 is LNHDA, CDR2 SQIVND, per germline (reference sequence). The CDR3 is 12 amino acids. The CDR3 region is CASSPRLAIQYF. The CDR3 DNA is TGTGCCAGTAGTCCCCGCCTGGCCATTCAGTACTTC.

This clonotype was recorded at least ten times. V usage is TRBV6-2 or TRBV6-3 and J usage is TRBJ2-1, with D possibly TRBD2 on 6 matching bases. Trimming removed 9 bases from V and 6 bases from J, with 18 bases in between. The germline CDR1 and CDR2 sequences are MNHEY and SVGEGT. The CDR3 has 14 amino acids. CDR3 nucleotide sequence: TGTGCCAGTGGGACTGGCGGGACTCCCAATGAGCAGTTCTTC. This encodes CASGTGGTPNEQFF.

This clonotype was recorded a few times. The chain links TRBV9 to TRBJ1-1; perhaps TRBD1 as D (5 bases). Trimming removed 5 bases at V and 4 bases at J, with 15 bases between. Per germline, CDR1 SGDLS and CDR2 YYNGEE. This CDR3 is 14 amino acids long. The CDR3 protein is CASRKAGGGTEAFF. CDR3 bases: TGTGCCAGCAGGAAGGCGGGGGGGGGCACTGAAGCTTTCTTT.

V usage is TRBV9 and J usage is TRBJ1-2; 10 bases fit TRBD1. The CDR3 has 16 residues. Germline trimming cut 2 bases from V and 5 bases from J; bases unmatched to any gene: 9. From germline, CDR1 is SGDLS and CDR2 YYNGEE. DNA of the CDR3: TGTGCCAGCAGCGTCTCGGGACAGGGGCTCGGGTATGGCTACACCTTC. Its translation: CASSVSGQGLGYGYTF.

To note about this clonotype: A much more abundant neighbour one base away suggests this may be a read error. The chain joins TRBV27 to TRBJ2-5; TRBD1 might be the D (5 bases). The CDR3 spans 20 residues. Germline V lookup: CDR1 MNHEY, CDR2 SMNVEV (reference sequence). The V gene lost 10 bases and the J gene lost 3 bases, with 36 bases spanning the gap. CDR3 region: CANSSIWRQFFGFGKETQYF. The CDR3 DNA sequence: TGTGCCAACAGCTCGATTTGGAGACAGTTTTTTGGGTTCGGCAAAGAGACCCAGTACTTC.

V is TRBV10-3 and J is TRBJ1-5; maybe TRBD1 (6 bases). Germline V lookup: CDR1 ENHRY, CDR2 SYGVKD. Trimming removed 5 bases at V and 0 bases at J, with 11 bases between. The CDR3 covers 15 residues. In DNA form, the CDR3 reads TGTGCCATCAGTCGGGACATCATTAGCAATCAGCCCCAGCATTTT. Amino acid sequence: CAISRDIISNQPQHF.